Here is one T cell receptor beta chain with its context. CDR3 length: 12 residues. Trimming pared 3 bases from V and 4 bases from J, leaving 8 bases between. The germline CDR1 and CDR2 sequences are DFQATT and SNEGSKA (reference sequence). This record belongs to a study of Ad26.COV2.S vaccination and SARS-CoV-2 variants. Study summary: Donor allocation was to the COV1001 Ad26.COV2.S trial arm.

Measured with immunoSEQ multiplex PCR; TCRdb has only the in-frame clones, and not every one. The sample records 430,000 or so clones, over 75% being singletons. Treatment reported: about 20 received Ad26.COV2.S at low or high dose, single or two shots; roughly five received placebo; per-sample allocation not given. Samples came from day 63 after the first vaccine or placebo injection. The clonotype was recovered from a person aged 18-60 years who received the Ad26.COV2.S COVID-19 vaccine or a placebo. V and J are TRBV20-1 and TRBJ2-3; D is ambiguous. The sequencing here drew on peripheral blood, taken in a trial of Ad26.COV2.S vaccine versus placebo. The CDR3 spells CSASRVSDTQYF. For the CDR3, the DNA is TGCAGTGCTAGTAGAGTTTCAGATACGCAGTATTTT.